This entry is about one T cell receptor beta chain. This entry comes from a study of cytomegalovirus exposure and HLA in healthy donors. Amplification used 60 Vbeta primers and 13 Jbeta primers. Using immunoSEQ multiplex PCR, the repertoire was profiled, and TCRdb retains in-frame clones only, with some absent. In the table there are 100,000 to 150,000 clones, about 72% of which are singletons. CDR1 is DFQATT and CDR2 is SNEGSKA in the germline V gene (reference sequence). CDR3 size: 11 residues. Trimming removed 1 base at V and 8 bases at J, with 8 bases between. The receptor's source is a female donor in good health and CMV-seronegative. J is TRBJ1-2 and V is TRBV20-1; D is ambiguous. Sequenced sample: PBMCs. As DNA, the CDR3 is TGCAGTGCTAGAGCGAGGGAAGGCTACACCTTC. Translation: CSARAREGYTF.